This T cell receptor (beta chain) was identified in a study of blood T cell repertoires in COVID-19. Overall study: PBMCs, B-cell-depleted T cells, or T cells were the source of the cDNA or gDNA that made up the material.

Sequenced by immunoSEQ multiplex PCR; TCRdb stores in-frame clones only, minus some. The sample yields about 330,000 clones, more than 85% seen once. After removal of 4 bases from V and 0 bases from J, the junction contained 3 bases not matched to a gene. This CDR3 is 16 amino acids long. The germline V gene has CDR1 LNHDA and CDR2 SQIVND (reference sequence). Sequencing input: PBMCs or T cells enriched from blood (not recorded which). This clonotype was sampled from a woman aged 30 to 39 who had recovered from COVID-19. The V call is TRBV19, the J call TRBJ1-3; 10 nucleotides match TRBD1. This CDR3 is CASSSGQGVSGNTIYF. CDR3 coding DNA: TGTGCCAGTAGTAGCGGACAGGGGGTCTCTGGAAACACCATATATTTT.